What follows describes a single T cell receptor beta chain. No antigen is known for it. This entry comes from a study of beta chain features in type 1 diabetes. Study-level findings and limits: Within the patient group, naive, central memory and Treg TCRB repertoires appeared more similar to each other than within healthy donors.

CDR1 and CDR2 from the germline V gene are SGHRS and YFSETQ. CDR3 length: 16 amino acids. V gave up 5 bases and J gave up 5 bases, with 22 bases separating them. The entirety of the isolated RNA underwent reverse transcription, so expressed TCRB transcripts were sequenced. Assay: immunoSEQ multiplex PCR; the TCRdb copy retains only in-frame clones and omits some. This sample has approximately 340,000 clones, with approximately 16% found just once. The receptor was isolated from a woman aged 18-29 years in good health. Input material: naive CD4+ T cells from blood. V gene TRBV5-1 combines with J gene TRBJ1-1, with a possible D match to TRBD1 (6 bases). The CDR3: CASSLTPRAGTTEAFF. CDR3 DNA: TGCGCCAGCAGTTTGACGCCCAGGGCAGGGACAACTGAAGCTTTCTTT.